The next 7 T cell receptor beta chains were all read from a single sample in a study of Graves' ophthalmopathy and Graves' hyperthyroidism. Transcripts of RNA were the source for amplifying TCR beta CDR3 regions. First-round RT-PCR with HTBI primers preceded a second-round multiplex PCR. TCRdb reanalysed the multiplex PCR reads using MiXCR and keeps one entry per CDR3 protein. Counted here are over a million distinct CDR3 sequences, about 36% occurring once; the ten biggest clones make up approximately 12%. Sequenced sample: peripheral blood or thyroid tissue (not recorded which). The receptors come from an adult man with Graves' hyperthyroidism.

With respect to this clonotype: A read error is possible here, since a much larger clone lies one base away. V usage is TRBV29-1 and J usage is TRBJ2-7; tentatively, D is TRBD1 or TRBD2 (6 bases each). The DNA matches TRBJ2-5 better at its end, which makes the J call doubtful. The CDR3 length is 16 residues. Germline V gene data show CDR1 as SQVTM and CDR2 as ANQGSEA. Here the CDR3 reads CSVDNMGWGAGETQYF. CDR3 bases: TGCAGCGTAGATAATATGGGGTGGGGGGCCGGCGAGACCCAGTACTTC.

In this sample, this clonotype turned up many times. The CDR3 DNA sequence: TGCAGCGTTGTTATGGGAGAGACCCAGTACTTC. Its protein product is CSVVMGETQYF. V usage is TRBV29-1 and J usage is TRBJ2-5; D call uncertain. The CDR3 consists of 11 residues. Germline V gene data show CDR1 as SQVTM and CDR2 as ANQGSEA. The V end was cut by 4 bases, the J end by 4 bases, with 7 bases between.

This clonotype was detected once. The CDR3 region has the DNA TGTGCCAGCAGAGAAGGCCCCAATGAAGCTTTCTTT. This sequence encodes CASREGPNEAFF. V usage is TRBV7-9 and J usage is TRBJ1-1, with no clear D. Germline V gene lookup returns CDR1 SEHNR and CDR2 FQNEAQ (reference sequence). The CDR3 is 12 amino acids. Trimming shortened V by 6 bases and J by 7 bases, and 12 bases separated the two germline ends.

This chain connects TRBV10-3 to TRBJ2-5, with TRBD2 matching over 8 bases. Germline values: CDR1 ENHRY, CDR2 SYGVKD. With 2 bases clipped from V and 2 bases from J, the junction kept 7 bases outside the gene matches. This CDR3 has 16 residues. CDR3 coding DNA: TGTGCCATCAGTGAGCCAACTAGCGGAGTACAAGAGACCCAGTACTTC. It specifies CAISEPTSGVQETQYF.

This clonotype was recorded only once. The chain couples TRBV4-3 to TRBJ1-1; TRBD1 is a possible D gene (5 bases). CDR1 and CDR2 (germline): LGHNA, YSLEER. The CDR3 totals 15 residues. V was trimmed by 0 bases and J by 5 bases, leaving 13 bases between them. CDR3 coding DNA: TGCGCCAGCAGCCAAGATCGGCCAGGGTGGACTGAAGCTTTCTTT. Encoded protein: CASSQDRPGWTEAFF.

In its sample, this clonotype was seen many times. The CDR3 sequence is CASGDFHSNQPQHF. CDR3 sequence (DNA): TGTGCCAGCGGGGACTTCCATAGCAATCAGCCCCAGCATTTT. The J gene is TRBJ1-5, the V gene TRBV2; TRBD1 is a possible D gene (5 bases). V was cut by 8 bases and J by 0 bases, with 11 bases left in between. Germline V gives CDR1 SNHLY, CDR2 FYNNEI. This CDR3 has 14 amino acids.

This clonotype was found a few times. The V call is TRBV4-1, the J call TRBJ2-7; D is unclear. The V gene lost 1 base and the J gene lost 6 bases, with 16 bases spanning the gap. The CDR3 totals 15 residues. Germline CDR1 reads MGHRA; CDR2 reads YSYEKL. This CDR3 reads CASSQAGWGTVEQYF. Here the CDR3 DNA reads TGCGCCAGCAGCCAAGCAGGATGGGGAACGGTCGAGCAGTACTTC.